The 11 T cell receptor beta chains presented below share a single source sample, sequenced in a study of T cell responses to AZD1222 COVID-19 vaccine. Profiling relied on immunoSEQ multiplex PCR, and the TCRdb table lists in-frame clones only, not all of them. The sample holds roughly 120,000 clones, around 91% seen once. This material consisted of peripheral blood, taken 28 days after the second AZD1222 dose. Every receptor here comes from an adult who received the AZD1222 COVID-19 vaccine.

This sequence joins TRBV20-1 and TRBJ2-1; D ambiguous. This CDR3 has 10 residues. Germline loops: CDR1 DFQATT, CDR2 SNEGSKA (reference sequence). V lost 2 bases to trimming and J lost 7 bases, with 3 bases between them. This CDR3 reads CSARRNEQFF. Written as DNA, the CDR3 is TGCAGTGCTAGACGGAATGAGCAGTTCTTC.

The chain couples TRBV11-2 to TRBJ2-1, with TRBD1 matching 7 bases. V trimming: 5 bases; J trimming: 4 bases; junction bases outside the gene matches: 11. Germline CDR1 is SGHAT and CDR2 is FQNNGV. The CDR3 covers 16 residues. CDR3 DNA: TGTGCCAGCAGCACTACTTGGACAGGCGGGTACAATGAGCAGTTCTTC. Translated: CASSTTWTGGYNEQFF.

This clone came up once. The chain is built from TRBV29-1 and TRBJ2-3, with 8 positions matching TRBD2. The CDR3 has 15 amino acids. The germline V gene has CDR1 SQVTM and CDR2 ANQGSEA. Trimming cost V 6 bases and J 0 bases; bases outside gene matches: 8. CDR3: CSVNQLAASTDTQYF. The CDR3 DNA sequence: TGCAGCGTCAATCAACTAGCGGCTAGCACAGATACGCAGTATTTT.

V and J are TRBV28 and TRBJ1-2; 8 nucleotides line up with TRBD1. Germline lookup yields CDR1 MDHEN and CDR2 SYDVKM. V shed 6 bases and J 10 bases; nucleotides not matched to a gene: 19. The CDR3 sequence is 16 residues long. CDR3: CASSPGGGVVMGDYTF. CDR3 coding DNA: TGTGCCAGCAGCCCAGGGGGCGGCGTCGTTATGGGTGACTACACCTTC.

The rearrangement joins TRBV28 to TRBJ2-1; TRBD2 aligns across 13 bases. V trimming: 5 bases; J trimming: 6 bases; junction bases outside the gene matches: 4. The CDR3 runs to 15 residues. The germline V gene encodes CDR1 MDHEN and CDR2 SYDVKM. The CDR3 nucleotides read TGTGCCAGCAGTAAGGGACTAGCGGGAATCAATGAGCAGTTCTTC. It is translated as CASSKGLAGINEQFF.

The chain carries TRBV12-3 or TRBV12-4 and TRBJ1-3, with a tentative D call TRBD1 (5 bases). Trimming removed 5 bases at V and 7 bases at J, with 12 bases between. CDR3 length: 13 residues. The CDR3 region is CASSVGRTNTIYF. CDR3 sequence (DNA): TGTGCCAGCAGTGTGGGACGTACTAACACCATATATTTT.

CDR3 amino acids: CAWSVSLVYNEQFF. In DNA form, the CDR3 reads TGTGCCTGGAGTGTTAGCCTTGTCTACAATGAGCAGTTCTTC. The chain uses TRBV30 and TRBJ2-1; D not certain. The CDR3 is 14 amino acids. Germline V gene data show CDR1 as GTSNPN and CDR2 as SVGIG (reference sequence). V gave up 0 bases and J gave up 3 bases, with 9 bases separating them.

V usage is TRBV4-1 and J usage is TRBJ2-7, with TRBD2 matching 8 bases. V shed 5 bases and J 1 base; nucleotides not matched to a gene: 13. CDR3 size: 17 residues. Per the germline V gene, CDR1 is MGHRA and CDR2 is YSYEKL. The chain's CDR3 is CASSSRISGISSYEQYF. The DNA for the CDR3 is TGCGCCAGCAGCTCCCGAATTAGCGGGATATCATCCTACGAGCAGTACTTC.

The rearrangement links TRBV5-1 to TRBJ2-7, with unresolved D. CDR3 length: 14 residues. V was pared by 4 bases and J by 3 bases, with 14 bases between. Germline V gene data show CDR1 as SGHRS and CDR2 as YFSETQ. The CDR3 coding sequence is TGCGCCAGCAGCACCAGGACCGAGAGCTACGAGCAGTACTTC. It codes for CASSTRTESYEQYF.

The rearrangement uses TRBV27 and TRBJ2-1; TRBD2 matches at 12 bases. The CDR3 is 16 residues long. The germline CDR1 and CDR2 sequences are MNHEY and SMNVEV (reference sequence). V lost 6 bases, J lost 8 bases, and 11 bases stayed unmatched. The CDR3 here is CASRWTSGLAGYEQFF. The CDR3 nucleotides are TGTGCCAGCAGGTGGACCTCGGGACTAGCGGGCTATGAGCAGTTCTTC.

The chain joins TRBV29-1 to TRBJ1-1; 8 bases are shared with TRBD1. This CDR3 is 13 amino acids long. CDR1 is SQVTM and CDR2 is ANQGSEA in the germline V gene. With 2 bases clipped from V and 10 bases from J, the junction kept 9 bases outside the gene matches. The CDR3 coding sequence is TGCAGCGTTGAACCTCAGGGGGCGCGGAGAGCTTTCTTT. It translates to CSVEPQGARRAFF.